The rows below give T cell receptor beta chains drawn from one sample of a study of T cells in Graves' hyperthyroidism and ophthalmopathy. TCRdb passed the multiplex PCR reads through MiXCR, listing each CDR3 protein once. The table has about 52,000 distinct CDR3 sequences, around half seen once. Material for sequencing was blood. Receptors originate from a woman in her fifties or sixties with Graves' ophthalmopathy. Both conserved end residues are part of each CDR3. The D gene is left open where the match is weak. Size is omitted from some rows. Given values are once, few, many or a class for expanded clones.

cdr3_nt | cdr3_aa | j_call | clone_size | d_call | v_call
TGCGCCAGCAACCGGGACAGGGGGGATGAGCAGTACTTC | CASNRDRGDEQYF | TRBJ2-7 | once | TRBD1 | TRBV10-1
TGTGCCAGCAGAGCGGGACAGGGCAATCAGCCCCAGCATTTT | CASRAGQGNQPQHF | TRBJ1-5 | medium-sized | TRBD1 | TRBV2
TGTGCCATCAAAGGGGGACAAGAGACCCAGTACTTC | CAIKGGQETQYF | TRBJ2-5 | medium-sized | . | TRBV10-3
TGCGCCAGCAGCCAAGAAAAGGGGAAAGTCTACGAGCAGTACTTC | CASSQEKGKVYEQYF | TRBJ2-7 | many | . | TRBV4-1
TGTGCCAGCAGTTCCCGGACAGGTTCCTACGAGCAGTACTTC | CASSSRTGSYEQYF | TRBJ2-7 | . | TRBD1 | TRBV2
TGTGCCAGCAGCTTACCCCGGGGTAGCGTTGAGACCCAGTACTTC | CASSLPRGSVETQYF | TRBJ2-5 | many | . | TRBV7-8
TGCGCCAGCAGCTTGAGACAGGGTTCCACGGAAGCTTTCTTT | CASSLRQGSTEAFF | TRBJ1-1 | . | TRBD1 | TRBV5-1
TGCAGTGCTAGTGGGGCCGGAGTTGTAGGTACGCAGTATTTT | CSASGAGVVGTQYF | TRBJ2-3 | . | . | TRBV20-1
TGTGCCAGCAAAACAGGGGATGGGGCCCAGTACTTC | CASKTGDGAQYF | TRBJ2-5 | few | TRBD1 | TRBV6-2/TRBV6-3
TGTGCCAGCAGCCAGCGGCCCGGGACAAGCCAGACCCAGTACTTC | CASSQRPGTSQTQYF | TRBJ2-5 | . | . | TRBV9
TGTGCCAGCAGTTTAACCGGGGCAGGTTACTTGCAGTACTTC | CASSLTGAGYLQYF | TRBJ2-7 | once | . | TRBV12-3/TRBV12-4
TGCAGTGTAGCGAACTACAATGAGACCCAGTACTTC | CSVANYNETQYF | TRBJ2-5 | . | . | TRBV20-1
TGTGCCAGCAGCTTAGCGGGGGGTGTCCCCGGGGTTACGCAGTATTTT | CASSLAGGVPGVTQYF | TRBJ2-3 | many | TRBD2 | TRBV7-3
TGTGCCTGTGGGGACGGAGACTTCAATCAGCCCCAGCATTTT | CACGDGDFNQPQHF | TRBJ1-5 | . | . | TRBV19
TGTGCCACCAGTGATTACAGGGGTGCGCATCAGCCCCAGCATTTT | CATSDYRGAHQPQHF | TRBJ1-5 | once | TRBD1 | TRBV24-1
TGCAGTGCGAACTTAGCGGGGGGGATACAGTACTTC | CSANLAGGIQYF | TRBJ2-4 | . | TRBD2 | TRBV20-1
TGCAGTACTCGGGACAGGGGGTTTGGACCCCTCCATTTT | CSTRDRGFGPLHF | TRBJ1-6 | . | TRBD1 | TRBV20-1
TGTGCCAGCAGAGAAGGACAGGGGGGTGAGACCCAGTACTTC | CASREGQGGETQYF | TRBJ2-5 | . | TRBD1 | TRBV2
TGTGCCAGCAGCTTAGACGGAAATTATAATTCACCCCTCCACTTT | CASSLDGNYNSPLHF | TRBJ1-6 | . | . | TRBV7-6
TGTGCCAGCAGCTTTAGAGGGCAGAGCACAGATACGCAGCACTTT | CASSFRGQSTDTQHF | TRBJ2-3 | . | . | TRBV7-9
TGCAGTGCTAGGCCCCCGGGGTGGGGCGAGCAGTACTTC | CSARPPGWGEQYF | TRBJ2-7 | . | . | TRBV20-1
TGTGCCTCGCACGTGACAGGGGGCGATCAGCAGTACTTC | CASHVTGGDQQYF | TRBJ2-7 | . | TRBD1 | TRBV2
TGCAGTGCTAGGGATCGAAACTACAATGAGCAGTTCTTC | CSARDRNYNEQFF | TRBJ2-1 | . | . | TRBV20-1